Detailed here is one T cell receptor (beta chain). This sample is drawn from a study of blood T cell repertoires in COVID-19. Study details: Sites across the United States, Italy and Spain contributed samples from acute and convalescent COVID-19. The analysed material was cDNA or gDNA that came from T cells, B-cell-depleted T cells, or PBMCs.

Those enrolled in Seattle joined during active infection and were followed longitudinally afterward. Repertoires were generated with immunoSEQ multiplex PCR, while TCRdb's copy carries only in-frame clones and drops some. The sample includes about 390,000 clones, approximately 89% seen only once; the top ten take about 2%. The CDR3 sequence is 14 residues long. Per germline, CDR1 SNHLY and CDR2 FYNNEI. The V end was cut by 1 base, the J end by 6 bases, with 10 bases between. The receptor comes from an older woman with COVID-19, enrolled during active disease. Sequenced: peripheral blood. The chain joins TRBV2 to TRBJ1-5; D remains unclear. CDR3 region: CASSEGPAGQPQHF. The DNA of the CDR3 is TGTGCCAGCAGTGAAGGACCGGCGGGTCAGCCCCAGCATTTT.